A single T cell receptor beta chain is shown here with its context. Other DNA sequences in the same sample also yield this CDR3. The data were taken from a study of blood T cell repertoires in COVID-19. Trimming removed 5 bases from V and 4 bases from J, with 9 bases in between. Germline CDR1 is MNHEY and CDR2 is SVGAGI. The CDR3 runs 14 residues. Sequencing used immunoSEQ multiplex PCR; TCRdb keeps in-frame clones, though not all of them. The data contain roughly 230,000 clones, roughly 85% of them seen just once; the ten biggest clones take up roughly 4.6%. The receptor's source is a man over 45 with COVID-19, enrolled during active disease. V and J are TRBV6-5 and TRBJ1-6, with D possibly matching TRBD1 (5 bases). Sample: peripheral blood. The CDR3 here is CASSPQGYNSPLHF. Here the CDR3 DNA reads TGTGCCAGCAGTCCTCAGGGTTATAATTCACCCCTCCACTTT.